A single sample is the source of the 32 T cell receptor beta chains below, sequenced in a study of OX40 agonist ivuxolimab in advanced cancers. Libraries were prepared by immunoSEQ multiplex PCR; TCRdb keeps only in-frame clonotypes and omits some of them. The table shows 50,000 to 55,000 clones, with roughly 83% occurring only once. Sequencing used CD4+ or CD8+ T cells sorted from blood, obtained in a trial of the OX40 agonist ivuxolimab. The receptors shown here come from an adult with an advanced solid tumor such as melanoma, head and neck, liver or kidney cancer.

This clone has only one observation. This chain's CDR3 is CASSLVPGVNYGYTF. The CDR3, as DNA: TGTGCCAGCAGCTTAGTCCCGGGGGTAAACTATGGCTACACCTTC. The V gene is TRBV7-2, the J gene TRBJ1-2; a possible D gene is TRBD1 (5 bases). The V end was cut by 1 base, the J end by 2 bases, with 11 bases between. The CDR3 has 15 amino acids. Germline loops: CDR1 SGHTA, CDR2 FQGNSA. Combining the CDR3 with reference TRBV7-2 and TRBJ1-2 gives the whole variable domain GAGVSQSPSNKVTEKGKDVELRCDPISGHTALYWYRQSLGQGLEFLIYFQGNSAPDKSGLPSDRFSAERTGGSVSTLTIQRTQQEDSAVYLCASSLVPGVNYGYTFGSGTRLTVV.

The chain uses TRBV14 and TRBJ2-1, with a possible D match to TRBD2 (6 bases). The germline CDR1 and CDR2 sequences are SGHDN and FVKESK. The CDR3 has 16 amino acids. Between the trimmed V and J ends, which lost 4 bases and 10 bases, there was a span of 23 bases. The CDR3 bases are TGTGCCAGCAGCCGACTAGGTATCGATGCGGGTTTCGAGCAGTTCTTC. Translation: CASSRLGIDAGFEQFF.

The J gene is TRBJ2-5, the V gene TRBV11-3, with TRBD1 as a possible D gene (5 bases). V was shortened by 2 bases and J by 1 base, with 14 bases between the two germline ends. In germline, CDR1 is SGHNT, CDR2 YENEEA. The CDR3 spans 16 residues. The CDR3 region has the DNA TGTGCCAGCAGCTTATCCCAGGGTATCTTCCAAGAGACCCAGTACTTC. It encodes CASSLSQGIFQETQYF.

This sequence joins TRBV18 and TRBJ2-2; 7 bases fit TRBD1. The CDR3 is 16 amino acids. Trimming removed 4 bases from V and 3 bases from J; junction bases left unmatched: 8. The V gene's germline CDR1 is KGHSH and CDR2 LQKENI. CDR3 DNA: TGTGCCAGCTCACTACTACAGGGGTTAGACACCGGGGAGCTGTTTTTT. Translated: CASSLLQGLDTGELFF.

By proportion, this clone is medium-sized. This rearrangement joins TRBV30 to TRBJ1-2; D call uncertain. V gave up 2 bases and J gave up 1 base, with 17 bases separating them. The CDR3 loop spans 16 amino acids. CDR1 and CDR2 (germline): GTSNPN, SVGIG (reference sequence). The CDR3 DNA reads TGTGCCTGGAGTTTAAACGGCAGGATATTTAACTATGGCTACACCTTC. Translating gives CAWSLNGRIFNYGYTF.

This chain connects TRBV9 to TRBJ2-1; a possible D gene is TRBD2 (6 bases). The V gene's germline CDR1 is SGDLS and CDR2 YYNGEE. The germline V and J ends were trimmed by 4 bases and 6 bases, with 11 bases remaining between them. This CDR3 region has 13 residues. The CDR3 bases are TGTGCCAGCAGCCCTCCGGGACTCAATGAGCAGTTCTTC. Protein product: CASSPPGLNEQFF.

This clone was found once. The chain carries TRBV6-1 and TRBJ1-5, with D possibly being TRBD1 (5 bases). The CDR3 is 13 residues long. CDR1 and CDR2 (germline): MNHNS, SASEGT. Deletions cut 6 bases from V and 7 bases from J, with 13 bases between. The CDR3, as DNA: TGTGCCAGCAGCCTCGGGGCCCGGCAGCCCCAGCATTTT. It is translated as CASSLGARQPQHF.

This clone has just a few counts. The sample has other DNA sequences that encode this CDR3 too. The chain recombines TRBV10-1 with TRBJ2-1, with 7 positions matching TRBD2. The CDR3 runs to 14 residues. Trimming took 5 bases from V and 7 from J; bases not matched to a gene: 8. CDR1 is WNHNN and CDR2 is SYGVQD in the germline V gene (reference sequence). CDR3 coding DNA: TGCGCCAGCAGTCCCCTGGGGAGGGGAAATGAGCAGTTCTTC. Translation gives CASSPLGRGNEQFF.

This clone is a singleton in its sample. This sequence joins TRBV27 and TRBJ1-1; D is uncertain. From germline, CDR1 is MNHEY and CDR2 SMNVEV (reference sequence). This CDR3 is built from 13 residues. V lost 3 bases and J lost 6, with 11 bases in between. CDR3 region: CASSFKGAAEAFF. The CDR3 DNA reads TGTGCCAGCAGTTTCAAGGGTGCGGCTGAAGCTTTCTTT.

The rearrangement joins TRBV6-1 to TRBJ2-3; D is possibly TRBD2 (5 bases). The CDR3 is made up of 15 amino acids. Germline lookup yields CDR1 MNHNS and CDR2 SASEGT. Trimming left V 3 bases short and J 2 bases short, with 12 bases between. CDR3 DNA: TGTGCCAGCAGTGACCCCCGGGGATACACAGATACGCAGTATTTT. Translating gives CASSDPRGYTDTQYF.

The chain links TRBV11-2 to TRBJ2-5; D is possibly TRBD1 or TRBD2 (6 bases each). The V end lost 1 base, the J end lost 2 bases, and 14 bases lay between the germline ends. This CDR3 has 16 residues. The germline gives CDR1 SGHAT, CDR2 FQNNGV. In DNA form, the CDR3 reads TGTGCCAGCAGCTTAGCGGGAGAGGGGGGACAAGAGACCCAGTACTTC. Its translation is CASSLAGEGGQETQYF.

The CDR3 region has the DNA TGCGCCAGCAGCTTGGGGGAAAGCGGGAGTGCTGTATCTGAGCAGTTCTTC. Its protein product is CASSLGESGSAVSEQFF. The rearrangement joins TRBV5-1 to TRBJ2-1; 8 positions match TRBD2. The germline V gene encodes CDR1 SGHRS and CDR2 YFSETQ. The V and J ends lost 0 bases and 9 bases, in that order; junction bases with no gene match: 14. This CDR3 has 17 amino acids.

DNA of the CDR3: TGTGCCAGTAGTCACCGGGACAGGAGTCGTTACTACGAGCAGTACTTC. Translating gives CASSHRDRSRYYEQYF. The J gene is TRBJ2-7, the V gene TRBV19; 8 nucleotides align to TRBD1. The CDR3 is 16 amino acids. Germline V gives CDR1 LNHDA, CDR2 SQIVND (reference sequence). Trimming removed 5 bases from V and 3 bases from J; junction bases left unmatched: 12.

V gene TRBV6-1 combines with J gene TRBJ2-7; 10 bases align to TRBD1. V was pared by 8 bases and J by 4 bases, with 8 bases of the junction left unmatched. The CDR3 is 14 amino acids. The germline gives CDR1 MNHNS, CDR2 SASEGT. The CDR3 bases are TGTGCCAGCGGCCGGGACAGGGGCGGGTACGAGCAGTACTTC. This gives the protein CASGRDRGGYEQYF.

The genes are TRBV7-9 and TRBJ2-7; D is possibly TRBD2 (6 bases). V lost 6 bases to trimming and J lost 0 bases, with 12 bases between them. The CDR3 is 14 residues long. Germline CDR1 is SEHNR and CDR2 is FQNEAQ (reference sequence). The CDR3 protein is CASSFRETSYEQYF. The DNA of the CDR3 is TGTGCCAGCAGTTTCCGGGAGACCTCCTACGAGCAGTACTTC.

The chain has TRBV6-6 and TRBJ1-5; TRBD1 aligns across 8 bases. Germline values: CDR1 MNHNY, CDR2 SVGAGI (reference sequence). The V segment lost 5 bases and the J segment 5 bases; nucleotides outside the gene matches: 5. CDR3 length equals 14 residues. The chain's CDR3 is CASSQTGAHQPQHF. The CDR3 nucleotides read TGTGCCAGCAGTCAGACAGGGGCGCATCAGCCCCAGCATTTT.

This chain connects TRBV29-1 to TRBJ2-7; either TRBD1 or TRBD2 may supply D (5 bases each). This CDR3 is 15 amino acids long. The V gene's germline CDR1 is SQVTM and CDR2 ANQGSEA. Trimming shortened V by 3 bases and J by 2 bases, and 17 bases separated the two germline ends. The CDR3 region is CSVDAGTKSTYEQYF. CDR3 nucleotide sequence: TGCAGCGTTGACGCCGGGACCAAATCTACCTACGAGCAGTACTTC.

The V and J genes are TRBV6-1 and TRBJ1-5, with a tentative D call TRBD1 (5 bases). CDR1 is MNHNS and CDR2 is SASEGT in the germline V gene. The CDR3 totals 14 residues. V was shortened by 6 bases and J by 5 bases, with 14 bases between the two germline ends. CDR3: CASRADINDQPQHF. The CDR3 DNA sequence: TGTGCCAGCAGGGCGGACATAAATGATCAGCCCCAGCATTTT.

About this clone itself: Distinct nucleotide sequences in the sample also encode this CDR3. This chain uses TRBV4-2 with TRBJ2-1, with D possibly matching TRBD1 (5 bases). This CDR3 spans 17 amino acids. Per the germline V gene, CDR1 is LGHNA and CDR2 is YNFKEQ. V was cut by 1 base and J by 7 bases, with 20 bases left in between. The CDR3 DNA reads as TGTGCCAGCAGCCAAGGGGGCCAGGGCCCAACCCAAAATGAGCAGTTCTTC. This translates into CASSQGGQGPTQNEQFF.

The chain links TRBV15 to TRBJ1-2; possibly TRBD1 for D (6 bases). This CDR3 spans 14 amino acids. V gave up 3 bases and J gave up 3 bases, with 11 bases separating them. The V gene's germline CDR1 is LNHNV and CDR2 YYDKDF (reference sequence). The CDR3 loop reads CATSRRGGDYGYTF. CDR3 in DNA: TGTGCCACCAGCAGGCGAGGGGGAGACTATGGCTACACCTTC.

The chain carries TRBV5-5 and TRBJ2-7, with 10 bases identical to TRBD2. From germline, CDR1 is SGHKS and CDR2 YYEKEE (reference sequence). Trimming took 0 bases from V and 6 from J; bases not matched to a gene: 18. This CDR3 has 19 residues. CDR3 DNA sequence: TGTGCCAGCAGCTTGGCAGGACACTCACCGGGACTAGCGCAAATCGAGCAGTACTTC. Amino acid sequence: CASSLAGHSPGLAQIEQYF.

The chain recombines TRBV7-2 with TRBJ2-3; 7 bases map to TRBD2. The CDR3 contains 15 residues. V lost 4 bases to trimming and J lost 3 bases; unmatched junction nucleotides: 7. The germline gives CDR1 SGHTA, CDR2 FQGNSA. The DNA for the CDR3 is TGTGCCAGCAGCTCCGGCGGGACTATAACAGATACGCAGTATTTT. Amino acids: CASSSGGTITDTQYF.

This chain uses TRBV5-4 with TRBJ2-3; 8 bases are a match to TRBD2. The CDR3 length is 16 residues. V lost 4 bases, J lost 7 bases, and 14 bases stayed unmatched. Germline CDR1 is SGHNT and CDR2 is YYREEE (reference sequence). The CDR3: CASSQVSGRTQHTQYF. As DNA, the CDR3 is TGTGCCAGCAGCCAAGTAAGCGGGAGAACACAACATACGCAGTATTTT.

The chain combines TRBV4-1 with TRBJ2-5; unclear D gene. V was trimmed by 0 bases and J by 5 bases, leaving 10 bases between them. CDR3 length: 14 amino acids. From germline, CDR1 is MGHRA and CDR2 YSYEKL. The CDR3 DNA follows: TGCGCCAGCAGCCAAGAAGGGTTGTGGGAGACCCAGTACTTC. It translates to CASSQEGLWETQYF.

This chain joins TRBV25-1 and TRBJ1-3; 10 nucleotides match TRBD1. This CDR3 is 15 amino acids long. V gave up 3 bases and J gave up 7 bases; unmatched junction bases: 6. Per the germline V gene, CDR1 is MGHDK and CDR2 is SYGVNS. Written as DNA, the CDR3 is TGTGCCAGCAGTGAGAGACAGGGGGCGATTAACACCATATATTTT. It is translated as CASSERQGAINTIYF.

The chain couples TRBV5-1 to TRBJ2-1, with 9 bases identical to TRBD2. V was pared by 0 bases and J by 4 bases, with 2 bases of the junction left unmatched. Germline V gives CDR1 SGHRS, CDR2 YFSETQ. The CDR3 sequence is 15 residues long. DNA of the CDR3: TGCGCCAGCAGCTTGGTAGCGGGAGATTACAATGAGCAGTTCTTC. It yields the protein CASSLVAGDYNEQFF.

This clone was seen just once. The chain has TRBV7-9 and TRBJ2-7; a weak D match, TRBD1 (6 bases). The CDR3 totals 15 residues. From germline, CDR1 is SEHNR and CDR2 FQNEAQ (reference sequence). V was clipped by 0 bases and J by 0 bases, with 9 bases between them. The CDR3 is CASSLATGNSYEQYF. CDR3 nucleotide sequence: TGTGCCAGCAGCTTAGCAACAGGGAACTCCTACGAGCAGTACTTC.

The V call is TRBV6-1, the J call TRBJ2-5; tentative D call: TRBD1 (6 bases). Germline V CDR1 and CDR2: MNHNS, SASEGT. The germline V and J ends were trimmed by 7 bases and 2 bases, with 17 bases remaining between them. The CDR3 spans 15 residues. The CDR3 nucleotides read TGTGCCAGCAAACCGGGACAAGGCCTTCAAGAGACCCAGTACTTC. Its protein product is CASKPGQGLQETQYF.

The gene calls are TRBV11-2 and TRBJ2-7; TRBD1 is a possible D gene (6 bases). The CDR3 length is 12 residues. Per the germline V gene, CDR1 is SGHAT and CDR2 is FQNNGV. V dropped 5 bases and J dropped 3 bases, with 8 bases sitting between them. CDR3 loop: CASSLQGYEQYF. As DNA, the CDR3 is TGTGCCAGCAGCCTACAGGGCTACGAGCAGTACTTC.

This chain links TRBV7-2 with TRBJ1-5; 8 nucleotides agree with TRBD1. The V gene end was trimmed by 0 bases and the J gene end by 4 bases; junction bases not matched to a gene: 5. In germline, CDR1 is SGHTA, CDR2 FQGNSA. The CDR3 extends over 16 amino acids. CDR3 loop: CASSLAWQGANQPQHF. The CDR3 coding sequence is TGTGCCAGCAGCTTAGCATGGCAGGGGGCAAATCAGCCCCAGCATTTT.

The chain is built from TRBV7-8 and TRBJ2-7, with D possibly matching TRBD2 (5 bases). Germline CDR1 reads SGHVS; CDR2 reads FQNEAQ. CDR3 size: 14 residues. Trimming stripped 4 bases from V and 1 base from J, with 11 bases between. DNA for the CDR3: TGTGCCAGCAGCTCAAAAGCGGCTTCCTACGAGCAGTACTTC. It translates to CASSSKAASYEQYF.

This chain joins TRBV6-5 and TRBJ2-1, with D perhaps TRBD2 (5 bases). Trimming stripped 9 bases from V and 8 bases from J, with 11 bases between. There are 11 residues in the CDR3. CDR1 is MNHEY, CDR2 SVGAGI, per germline. The DNA for the CDR3 is TGTGCCAGAAATGGGAGTCATGAGCAGTTCTTC. Residues: CARNGSHEQFF.